A single sample gave rise to the 7 T cell receptor beta chains below, sequenced in a study of T cells after yellow fever vaccination. TCRdb processed the 5' RACE reads anew with MiXCR; each CDR3 protein has one entry. The sample has around 150,000 distinct CDR3 sequences; almost 7% are singletons. The source was CD4+ T cells sorted from PBMCs, collected 5 to 6 days after the first yellow fever vaccination. The receptors were sampled from a man aged 18 to 29 who received the YFV17D yellow fever vaccine.

This sequence joins TRBV29-1 and TRBJ2-7, with 8 bases aligning to TRBD1. The germline CDR1 and CDR2 sequences are SQVTM and ANQGSEA. The CDR3 is 14 amino acids. J was trimmed by 0 bases and V by 6 bases; bases with no gene match: 7. This CDR3 reads CSVADRAASYEQYF. CDR3 coding DNA: TGCAGCGTAGCGGACAGGGCAGCCTCCTACGAGCAGTACTTC.

This clonotype appeared many times. V usage is TRBV13 and J usage is TRBJ2-1, with TRBD2 identical over 9 bases. The CDR3 length is 16 residues. Germline V gene data show CDR1 as PRHDT and CDR2 as FYEKMQ (reference sequence). Trimming took 5 bases from V and 7 from J; bases not matched to a gene: 12. CDR3 protein: CASSDPGRGGRNEQFF. The CDR3 region has the DNA TGTGCCAGCAGCGACCCTGGGCGGGGGGGCCGGAATGAGCAGTTCTTC.

At least ten counts were recorded for this clonotype. The CDR3 nucleotides are TGTGCCAGCAGCTTACAAGCAGGCAATGAGCAGTTCTTC. Translation gives CASSLQAGNEQFF. The V gene is TRBV7-3, the J gene TRBJ2-1, with D uncertain. The CDR3 spans 13 residues. V gave up 2 bases and J gave up 6 bases, with 8 bases separating them. Germline CDR1 and CDR2: SGHTA and FQGTGA.

Details on this clonotype: A read error is possible here, since a much larger clone lies one base away. V is TRBV7-9 and J is TRBJ2-3; 9 bases line up with TRBD2. CDR1 is SEHNR and CDR2 is FQNEAQ in the germline V gene (reference sequence). This CDR3 has 16 amino acids. CDR3 DNA: TGTGCCATCAGCTCCTTGAGCGGGGGGATCACAGATACGCAGTATTTT. It encodes CAISSLSGGITDTQYF. The full variable domain, completed using reference TRBV7-9 and TRBJ2-3, is DTGVSQNPRHKITKRGQNVTFRCDPISEHNRLYWYRQTLGQGPEFLTYFQNEAQLEKSRLLSDRFSAERPKGSFSTLEIQRTEQGDSAMYLCAISSLSGGITDTQYFGPGTRLTVL.

This clonotype was seen ten or more times. The genes are TRBV5-1 and TRBJ1-1; D perhaps matches TRBD1 (6 bases). Germline values: CDR1 SGHRS, CDR2 YFSETQ. The CDR3 is 15 residues long. V was cut by 4 bases and J by 1 base, with 14 bases left in between. The DNA for the CDR3 is TGCGCCAGCAGCCAACGGACCAGGGGGAACACTGAAGCTTTCTTT. Amino acid sequence: CASSQRTRGNTEAFF. Full variable domain (outside the CDR3, taken from reference TRBV5-1 and TRBJ1-1): KAGVTQTPRYLIKTRGQQVTLSCSPISGHRSVSWYQQTPGQGLQFLFEYFSETQRNKGNFPGRFSGRQFSNSRSEMNVSTLELGDSALYLCASSQRTRGNTEAFFGQGTRLTVV.

This clonotype came up many times. This sequence joins TRBV9 and TRBJ2-1; D is possibly TRBD1 (6 bases). V gave up 3 bases and J gave up 2 bases, with 12 bases separating them. The length of the CDR3 is 15 residues. Germline loops: CDR1 SGDLS, CDR2 YYNGEE. DNA of the CDR3: TGTGCCAGCAGCGCCCAGGGGAACCCCTACAATGAGCAGTTCTTC. Translated: CASSAQGNPYNEQFF.

This clonotype has ten or more counts. In DNA, the CDR3 is TGTGCCTCCTCTTCCGGGCGGGGACAGGGGGCCGATGAGCAGTTCTTC. It codes for CASSSGRGQGADEQFF. This rearrangement joins TRBV19 to TRBJ2-1; 12 nucleotides match TRBD1. This CDR3 has 16 residues. V gave up 11 bases and J gave up 8 bases; unmatched junction bases: 16. Germline loops: CDR1 LNHDA, CDR2 SQIVND (reference sequence).